This T cell receptor beta chain is drawn from a study of T-cell reconstitution after alpha-beta-depleted transplantation in children. This sample's TCRbeta library carried unique molecular identifier barcodes. Each CDR3 protein gets one entry after TCRdb re-called the PCR reads with MiXCR. The table lists a few hundred thousand distinct CDR3 sequences, 23% of them singletons. The CDR3 spans 17 residues. The V end lost 0 bases, the J end lost 6 bases, and 18 bases lay between the germline ends. CDR1 is WSHSY, CDR2 SAAADI, per germline. The receptor comes from a male patient aged 10 to 17 who had a stem cell transplant for acute lymphoblastic leukemia, so the T cells may come from the graft donor. The specimen comprised PBMCs, mostly from graft donor cells, sampled 180 days after TCRalphabeta/CD19-depleted stem cell transplant. The chain has TRBV10-2 and TRBJ2-1, with unresolved D. The CDR3 sequence is CASSESESLPVSNEQFF. The CDR3 nucleotides are TGCGCCAGCAGTGAGTCGGAATCCCTTCCGGTCTCCAATGAGCAGTTCTTC.